This T cell receptor (beta chain) was obtained from a study of blood T cell repertoires in COVID-19. Overall study context: The cDNA or gDNA used as material had been derived from T cells, B-cell-depleted T cells, or PBMCs.

Germline CDR1 reads SEHNR; CDR2 reads FQNEAQ (reference sequence). The CDR3 length is 16 residues. Trimming at V came to 5 bases and at J to 4 bases, leaving 11 bases not matched to a gene. In the source study's methods: Reference gene primer amplification gave estimated nucleated cell counts. Clones were read by immunoSEQ multiplex PCR, and TCRdb kept only the in-frame ones, dropping some. V, J and clone size reflect that table, while D and trimming were determined from the DNA. The table lists 240,000 or so clones, over 65% of them singletons. V is TRBV7-9 and J is TRBJ1-5; 7 nucleotides match TRBD1. This receptor was taken from an elderly woman with acute or convalescent COVID-19. Sequencing was done on a sample of peripheral blood. The CDR3 reads CASSPQTGSGNQPQHF. CDR3 nucleotide sequence: TGTGCCAGCAGCCCCCAGACAGGGTCGGGGAATCAGCCCCAGCATTTT.